The 2 T cell receptor beta chains in this list originate from one sample, sequenced in a study of cytomegalovirus exposure and HLA in healthy donors. Both 60 Vbeta primers and 13 Jbeta primers went into the PCR. Assay: immunoSEQ multiplex PCR; the TCRdb copy retains only in-frame clones and omits some. The repertoire has under 200,000 clones, over 60% of them found once; the top ten carry under 3.5%. The sequencing sample was made of PBMCs. The receptors were gathered from a young woman in good health and CMV-seronegative.

The chain recombines TRBV5-4 with TRBJ2-7; tentatively, D is TRBD2 (5 bases). CDR1 and CDR2 from the germline V gene are SGHNT and YYREEE (reference sequence). V was shortened by 0 bases and J by 2 bases, with 12 bases between the two germline ends. This CDR3 is 15 amino acids long. The CDR3 nucleotides read TGTGCCAGCAGCTTGGATAGCGTCCTACCCTACGAGCAGTACTTC. It yields the protein CASSLDSVLPYEQYF. The full variable domain, its missing parts supplied by reference TRBV5-4 and TRBJ2-7, is ETGVTQSPTHLIKTRGQQVTLRCSSQSGHNTVSWYQQALGQGPQFIFQYYREEENGRGNFPPRFSGLQFPNYSSELNVNALELDDSALYLCASSLDSVLPYEQYFGPGTRLTVT.

In this sample, this clone turned up a few times. The chain employs TRBV7-2 and TRBJ2-5, with D possibly being TRBD1 (7 bases). Trimming took 1 base from V and 3 from J, leaving 12 bases between them. Per germline, CDR1 SGHTA and CDR2 FQGNSA. The CDR3 totals 15 residues. The CDR3, as DNA: TGTGCCAGCAGCTTAGGCAGGGGGGAGGAAGAGACCCAGTACTTC. As protein: CASSLGRGEEETQYF.